This TCR beta chain stems from a study of PD-1 blockade in classical Hodgkin lymphoma. Measured with immunoSEQ multiplex PCR; TCRdb has only the in-frame clones, and not every one. The profile shows about 97,000 clones, approximately 80% of them singletons. The V gene's germline CDR1 is LGHNA and CDR2 YSLEER. The J segment lost 4 bases and the V segment lost 4 bases, leaving 15 bases of the junction unmatched. The CDR3 has 18 residues. Relapse was seen in all patients after autologous stem cell transplantation, and brentuximab vedotin exposure was variable. Patients had relapsed/refractory classical Hodgkin lymphoma with complete response, partial response or progressive disease as best response.

The chain joins TRBV4-3 to TRBJ1-2; 10 bases line up with TRBD1. The sequence derives from a human donor with classical Hodgkin lymphoma. The sample was peripheral blood mononuclear cells (PBMCs), taken at baseline. The CDR3 loop is CASSPQVPGQGNIYGYTF. CDR3 nucleotides: TGCGCCAGCAGCCCCCAGGTGCCGGGACAGGGGAATATCTATGGCTACACCTTC.